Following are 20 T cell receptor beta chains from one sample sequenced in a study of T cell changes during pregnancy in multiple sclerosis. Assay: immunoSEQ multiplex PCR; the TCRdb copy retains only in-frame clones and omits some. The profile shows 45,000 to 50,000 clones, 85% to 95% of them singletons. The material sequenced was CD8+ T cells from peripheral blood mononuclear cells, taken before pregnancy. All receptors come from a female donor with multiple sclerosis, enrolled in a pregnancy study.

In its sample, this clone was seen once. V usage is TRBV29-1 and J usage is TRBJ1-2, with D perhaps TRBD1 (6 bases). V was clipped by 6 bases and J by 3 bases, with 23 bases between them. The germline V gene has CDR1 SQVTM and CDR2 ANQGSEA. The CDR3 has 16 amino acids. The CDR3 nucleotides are TGCAGCGTGGGAGCGGGGCAGGGGATAAAGGACTATGGCTACACCTTC. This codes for CSVGAGQGIKDYGYTF.

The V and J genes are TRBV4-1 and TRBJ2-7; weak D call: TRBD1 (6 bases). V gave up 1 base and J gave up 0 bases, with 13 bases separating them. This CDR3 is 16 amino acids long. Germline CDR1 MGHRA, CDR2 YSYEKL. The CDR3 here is CASSQVGAAPSYEQYF. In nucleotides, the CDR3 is TGCGCCAGCAGCCAAGTGGGGGCGGCACCCTCCTACGAGCAGTACTTC.

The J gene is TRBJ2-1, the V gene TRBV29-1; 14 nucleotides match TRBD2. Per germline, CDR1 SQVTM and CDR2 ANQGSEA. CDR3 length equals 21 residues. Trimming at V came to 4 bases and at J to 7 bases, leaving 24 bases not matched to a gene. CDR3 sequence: CSVAPGLAGDPNMRRGNEQFF. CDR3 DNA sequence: TGCAGCGTTGCCCCGGGACTAGCGGGAGATCCTAATATGAGAAGGGGTAATGAGCAGTTCTTC.

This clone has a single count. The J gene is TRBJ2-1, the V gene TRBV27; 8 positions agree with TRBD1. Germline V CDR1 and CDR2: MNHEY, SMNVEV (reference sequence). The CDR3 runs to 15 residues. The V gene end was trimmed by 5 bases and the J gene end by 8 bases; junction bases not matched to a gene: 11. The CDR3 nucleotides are TGTGCCAGCAGTCACGACAGGGGCGACAGGGATGAGCAGTTCTTC. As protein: CASSHDRGDRDEQFF.

The CDR3 coding sequence is TGCAGCGTTGCCGGGACGGACTTAGCGGGAGGATTCCACGAGCAGTACTTC. Protein: CSVAGTDLAGGFHEQYF. The chain joins TRBV29-1 to TRBJ2-7; 10 bases align to TRBD2. The germline V gene has CDR1 SQVTM and CDR2 ANQGSEA. This CDR3 region has 17 residues. The ends lost 4 bases at V and 5 bases at J; junction bases unmatched: 17.

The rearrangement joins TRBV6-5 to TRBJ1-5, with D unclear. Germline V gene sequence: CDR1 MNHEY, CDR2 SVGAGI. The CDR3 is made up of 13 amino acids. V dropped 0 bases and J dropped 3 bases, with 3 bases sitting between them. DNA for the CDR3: TGTGCCAGCAGTTACTCTAACAATCAGCCCCAGCATTTT. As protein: CASSYSNNQPQHF.

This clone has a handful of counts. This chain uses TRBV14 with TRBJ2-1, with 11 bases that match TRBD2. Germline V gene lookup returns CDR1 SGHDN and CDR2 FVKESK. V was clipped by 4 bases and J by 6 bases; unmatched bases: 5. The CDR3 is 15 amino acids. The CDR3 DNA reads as TGTGCCAGCAGCCTCATCCTAGCGGGAGGCAATGAGCAGTTCTTC. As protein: CASSLILAGGNEQFF.

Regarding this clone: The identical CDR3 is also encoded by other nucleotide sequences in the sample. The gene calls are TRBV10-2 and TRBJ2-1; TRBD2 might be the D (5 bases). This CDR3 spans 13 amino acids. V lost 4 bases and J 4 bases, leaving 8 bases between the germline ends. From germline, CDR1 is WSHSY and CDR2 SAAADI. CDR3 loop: CASSGTGYNEQFF. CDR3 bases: TGCGCCAGCAGTGGAACGGGGTACAATGAGCAGTTCTTC.

The DNA of the CDR3 is TGTGCCAGCAGTTTTCTCCTCGTTTTACAGGGAGAGAAGACTAACTATGGCTACACCTTC. It is translated as CASSFLLVLQGEKTNYGYTF. The chain uses TRBV28 and TRBJ1-2; D is perhaps TRBD1 (6 bases). V lost 3 bases, J lost 0 bases, and 26 bases lay in between. The V gene's germline CDR1 is MDHEN and CDR2 SYDVKM. The CDR3 loop spans 20 amino acids.

CDR3 loop: CSVRGTEAFF. The CDR3 DNA reads as TGCAGCGTAAGAGGCACTGAAGCTTTCTTT. V usage is TRBV29-1 and J usage is TRBJ1-1; D gene unclear. Trimming cost V 6 bases and J 4 bases, with 6 bases left between them. Germline V lookup: CDR1 SQVTM, CDR2 ANQGSEA. The CDR3 is 10 residues long.

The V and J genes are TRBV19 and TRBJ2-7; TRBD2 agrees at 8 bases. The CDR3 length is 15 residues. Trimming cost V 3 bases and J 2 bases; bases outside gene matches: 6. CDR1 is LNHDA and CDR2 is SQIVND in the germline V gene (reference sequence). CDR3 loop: CASSMSSGSPYEQYF. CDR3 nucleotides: TGTGCCAGTAGTATGTCCAGCGGGAGCCCCTACGAGCAGTACTTC.

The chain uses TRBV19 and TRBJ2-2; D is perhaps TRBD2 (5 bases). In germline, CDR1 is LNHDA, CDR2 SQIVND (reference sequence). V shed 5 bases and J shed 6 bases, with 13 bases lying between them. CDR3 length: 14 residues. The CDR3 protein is CASSLWTEAGELFF. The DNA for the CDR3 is TGTGCCAGTAGTCTATGGACTGAGGCCGGGGAGCTGTTTTTT.

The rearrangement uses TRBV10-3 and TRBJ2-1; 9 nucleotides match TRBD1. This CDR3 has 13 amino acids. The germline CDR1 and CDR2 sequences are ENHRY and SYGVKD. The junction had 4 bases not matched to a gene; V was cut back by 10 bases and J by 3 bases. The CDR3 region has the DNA TGTGCCACCGGGACAGGGCTCTACAATGAGCAGTTCTTC. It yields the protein CATGTGLYNEQFF.

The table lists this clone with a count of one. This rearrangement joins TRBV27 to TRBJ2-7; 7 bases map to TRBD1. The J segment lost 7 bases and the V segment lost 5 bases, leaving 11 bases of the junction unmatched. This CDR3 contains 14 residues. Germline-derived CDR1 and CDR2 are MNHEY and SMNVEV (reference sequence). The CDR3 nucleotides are TGTGCCAGCAGTCCCGGGACAGCGAGCCGAGAGCAGTACTTC. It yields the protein CASSPGTASREQYF.

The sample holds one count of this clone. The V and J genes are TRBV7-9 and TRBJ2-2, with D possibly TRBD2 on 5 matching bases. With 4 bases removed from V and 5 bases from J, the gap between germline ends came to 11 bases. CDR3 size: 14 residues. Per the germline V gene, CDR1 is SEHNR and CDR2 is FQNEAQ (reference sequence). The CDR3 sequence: CASSSTLATGELFF. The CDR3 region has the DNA TGTGCCAGCAGCTCGACCCTAGCAACCGGGGAGCTGTTTTTT. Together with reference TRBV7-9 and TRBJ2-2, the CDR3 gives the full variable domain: DTGVSQNPRHKITKRGQNVTFRCDPISEHNRLYWYRQTLGQGPEFLTYFQNEAQLEKSRLLSDRFSAERPKGSFSTLEIQRTEQGDSAMYLCASSSTLATGELFFGEGSRLTVL.

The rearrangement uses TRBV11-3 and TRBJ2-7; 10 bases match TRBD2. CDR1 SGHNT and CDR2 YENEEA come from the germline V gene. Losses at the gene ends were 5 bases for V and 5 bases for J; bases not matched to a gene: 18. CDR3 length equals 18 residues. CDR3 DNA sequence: TGTGCCAGCAGCCCCCCCGGGACTAGCGATTTTGAGGGAAACGAGCAGTACTTC. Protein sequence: CASSPPGTSDFEGNEQYF.

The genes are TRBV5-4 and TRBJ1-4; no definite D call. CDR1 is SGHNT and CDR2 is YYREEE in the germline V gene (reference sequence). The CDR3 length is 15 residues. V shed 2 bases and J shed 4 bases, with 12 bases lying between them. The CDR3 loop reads CASSFEGISNEKLFF. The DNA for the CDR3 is TGTGCCAGCAGCTTTGAGGGTATTAGTAATGAAAAACTGTTTTTT. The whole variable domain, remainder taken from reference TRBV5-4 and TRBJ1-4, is ETGVTQSPTHLIKTRGQQVTLRCSSQSGHNTVSWYQQALGQGPQFIFQYYREEENGRGNFPPRFSGLQFPNYSSELNVNALELDDSALYLCASSFEGISNEKLFFGSGTQLSVL.

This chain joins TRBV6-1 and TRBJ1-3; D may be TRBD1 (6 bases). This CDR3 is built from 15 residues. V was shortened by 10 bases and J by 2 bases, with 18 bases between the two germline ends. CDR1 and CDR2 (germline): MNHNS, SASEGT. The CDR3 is CATSFLGQPGNTIYF. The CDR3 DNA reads TGTGCCACCTCGTTCCTTGGACAGCCTGGAAACACCATATATTTT.

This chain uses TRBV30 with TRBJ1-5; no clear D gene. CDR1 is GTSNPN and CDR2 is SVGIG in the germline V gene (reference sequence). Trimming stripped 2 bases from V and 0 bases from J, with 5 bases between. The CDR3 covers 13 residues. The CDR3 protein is CAWSRYSNQPQHF. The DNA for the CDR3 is TGTGCCTGGAGTCGGTATAGCAATCAGCCCCAGCATTTT.

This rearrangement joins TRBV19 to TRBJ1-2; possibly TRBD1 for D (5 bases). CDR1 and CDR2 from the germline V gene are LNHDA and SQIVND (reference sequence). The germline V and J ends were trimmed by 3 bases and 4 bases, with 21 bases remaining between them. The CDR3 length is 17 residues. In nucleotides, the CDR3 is TGTGCCAGTAGTATGGGGAGTGGAGGGGAGCCTATCTATGGCTACACCTTC. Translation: CASSMGSGGEPIYGYTF.